This TCR beta chain was captured in a study of cytomegalovirus exposure and HLA in healthy donors. CDR3 length: 15 amino acids. CDR1 is SGHRS, CDR2 YFSETQ, per germline. Losses at the gene ends were 2 bases for V and 3 bases for J; bases not matched to a gene: 5. The sample holds a few counts of this clone. Data came from immunoSEQ multiplex PCR; TCRdb stores just in-frame clones and leaves some out. The sample holds under 250,000 clones, more than 85% seen once. The TCR originated in a man aged 18 to 29 in good health and CMV-seropositive. Sample: PBMCs. The chain has TRBV5-1 and TRBJ2-7; 10 bases map to TRBD2. This chain's CDR3 is CASSLAPSGSYEQYF. The CDR3 DNA sequence: TGCGCCAGCAGCTTAGCCCCTAGCGGGAGCTACGAGCAGTACTTC.